This TCR beta chain was captured in a study of T cell responses to AZD1222 COVID-19 vaccine. TCRdb's table, derived via immunoSEQ multiplex PCR, lists solely in-frame clones and lacks some. Among more than 95,000 clones listed, more than 80% were seen once. In germline, CDR1 is SNHLY, CDR2 FYNNEI. The CDR3 sequence is 16 residues long. The V end was cut by 6 bases, the J end by 0 bases, with 15 bases between. Study results and limitations: After two AZD1222 doses, spike-specific TCR breadth and depth rose versus day 0. Dominant at 160-218 and 743-854, vaccine-associated CD4 TCRs also spanned spike. Among the donors, most were white British and more were female, and clonal diversity was possibly underestimated.

This clone was counted between two and nine times. Antigen specificity is unknown. This TCR derives from an adult who received the AZD1222 COVID-19 vaccine. The chain couples TRBV2 to TRBJ1-3; D may be TRBD1 (6 bases). The material was peripheral blood, obtained 28 days after the second AZD1222 dose. The CDR3 spells CASRSGSGASGNTIYF. The CDR3 DNA reads TGTGCCAGCAGATCTGGGTCGGGGGCCTCTGGAAACACCATATATTTT.